This entry features one T cell receptor beta chain sequence. PCR employed 60 Vbeta and 13 Jbeta primers. The method was immunoSEQ multiplex PCR; TCRdb's version includes in-frame clones alone and lacks a portion of them. This sample has roughly 240,000 clones, with roughly 73% found just once. The sample originates from a study of cytomegalovirus exposure and HLA in healthy donors. What was sequenced was PBMCs. The receptor's source is a boy between 10 and 17 years old in good health and CMV-seronegative.

The CDR3, as DNA: TGTGCCAGCAGTGCCGGGACAGGGGGCAGGGGCTACACCTTC. Translation: CASSAGTGGRGYTF. The gene calls are TRBV6-5 and TRBJ1-2; 12 bases map to TRBD1. This CDR3 has 14 amino acids. V lost 5 bases and J lost 8; bases outside the gene matches: 6. Germline CDR1 and CDR2: MNHEY and SVGAGI.